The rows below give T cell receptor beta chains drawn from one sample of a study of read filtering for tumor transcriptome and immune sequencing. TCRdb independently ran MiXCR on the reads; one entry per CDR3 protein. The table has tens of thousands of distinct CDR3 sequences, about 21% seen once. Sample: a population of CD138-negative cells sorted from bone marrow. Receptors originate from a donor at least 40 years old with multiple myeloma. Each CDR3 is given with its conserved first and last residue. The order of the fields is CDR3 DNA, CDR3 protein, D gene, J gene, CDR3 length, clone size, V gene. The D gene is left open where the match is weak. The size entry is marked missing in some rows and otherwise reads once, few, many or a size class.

CDR3 DNA: TGTGCCAGCAGTTTCGGAGTTCTGGGCTATGGCTACACCTTC; CDR3 protein: CASSFGVLGYGYTF; D gene: NA; J gene: TRBJ1-2; CDR3 length: 14; clone size: few; V gene: TRBV28
CDR3 DNA: TGTGCCAGCAGCAGACAAAAGGGACAGGGTAACGGGGAGCTGTTTTTT; CDR3 protein: CASSRQKGQGNGELFF; D gene: TRBD1; J gene: TRBJ2-2; CDR3 length: 16; clone size: many; V gene: TRBV11-3
CDR3 DNA: TGTGCCAGCAGCTCCCTGACTCGACGCTCCTACAATGAGCAGTTCTTC; CDR3 protein: CASSSLTRRSYNEQFF; D gene: NA; J gene: TRBJ2-1; CDR3 length: 16; clone size: medium-sized; V gene: TRBV7-8
CDR3 DNA: TGTGCCAGTAGTATAAAGGCAAAAGGAGAGACCCAGTACTTC; CDR3 protein: CASSIKAKGETQYF; D gene: NA; J gene: TRBJ2-5; CDR3 length: 14; clone size: few; V gene: TRBV19
CDR3 DNA: TGTGCCAGCAGCCAAGGGGGAAGGGCGGGCACAGATACGCAGTATTTT; CDR3 protein: CASSQGGRAGTDTQYF; D gene: NA; J gene: TRBJ2-3; CDR3 length: 16; clone size: many; V gene: TRBV4-2
CDR3 DNA: TGTGCCAGCAGCCCGAGAGGGACAGGGCCCGAGACCCAGTACTTC; CDR3 protein: CASSPRGTGPETQYF; D gene: TRBD1; J gene: TRBJ2-5; CDR3 length: 15; clone size: NA; V gene: TRBV3-1
CDR3 DNA: TGTGCCAGCAGGCGAAGTTACGAGCAGTACTTC; CDR3 protein: CASRRSYEQYF; D gene: NA; J gene: TRBJ2-7; CDR3 length: 11; clone size: many; V gene: TRBV6-6
CDR3 DNA: TGTGCCAGCAGTTTTGGACAGGGGCCCCTTGTTTCCCAGCATTTT; CDR3 protein: CASSFGQGPLVSQHF; D gene: TRBD1; J gene: TRBJ1-5; CDR3 length: 15; clone size: many; V gene: TRBV28
CDR3 DNA: TGCGCCAGCAGCCAAGATATGAGGCTGAACGAGCAGTACTTC; CDR3 protein: CASSQDMRLNEQYF; D gene: NA; J gene: TRBJ2-7; CDR3 length: 14; clone size: many; V gene: TRBV4-1
CDR3 DNA: TGTGCCAGCAGCCCCCGCTTGGGCGAGCAGTACTTC; CDR3 protein: CASSPRLGEQYF; D gene: NA; J gene: TRBJ2-7; CDR3 length: 12; clone size: NA; V gene: TRBV7-9
CDR3 DNA: TGCAGTGCTAGAGGGACCGCCCTTAGGGAAGCTTTCTTT; CDR3 protein: CSARGTALREAFF; D gene: NA; J gene: TRBJ1-1; CDR3 length: 13; clone size: many; V gene: TRBV20-1
CDR3 DNA: TGTGCCAGCAGTCTGAGAGGGGTGGGGACTTTCTTT; CDR3 protein: CASSLRGVGTFF; D gene: NA; J gene: TRBJ1-1; CDR3 length: 12; clone size: many; V gene: TRBV28
CDR3 DNA: TGTGCCACTAAGGGGTACACCGGGGAGCTGTTTTTT; CDR3 protein: CATKGYTGELFF; D gene: NA; J gene: TRBJ2-2; CDR3 length: 12; clone size: few; V gene: TRBV19
CDR3 DNA: TGTGCCACCAGCAGAGAAGGTGAAGCTTTCTTT; CDR3 protein: CATSREGEAFF; D gene: NA; J gene: TRBJ1-1; CDR3 length: 11; clone size: many; V gene: TRBV15
CDR3 DNA: TGCGCCAGCAGCTTGGTTCAGGGGGCGAACAATGAGCAGTTCTTC; CDR3 protein: CASSLVQGANNEQFF; D gene: TRBD1; J gene: TRBJ2-1; CDR3 length: 15; clone size: NA; V gene: TRBV5-1
CDR3 DNA: TGCGCCAGCGGGGTCCGGACAGGGGGCAACAATGAGCAGTTCTTC; CDR3 protein: CASGVRTGGNNEQFF; D gene: TRBD1; J gene: TRBJ2-1; CDR3 length: 15; clone size: many; V gene: TRBV5-1